Sequencing of this TCR beta chain was carried out in a study of T cells in Graves' hyperthyroidism and ophthalmopathy. Across the whole study: Upon initial diagnosis and before any treatment, peripheral blood was collected. General study points: In blood, most of the thyroid clonotypes expanded above 0.001 were also present. Onset of ophthalmopathy came a median approximately 6.5 months after the model predicted it.

A remark on this clonotype: Its antigen is undetermined.

For the diagnoses, clinical symptoms, serum thyroxine and TRAb, thyroid ultrasound and orbital computed tomography were used. Researchers took RNA transcripts and amplified the TCR beta CDR3 regions from them. The HTBI primer set drove a first-round RT-PCR of the TCR CDR3. Via MiXCR, TCRdb re-called the multiplex PCR reads, giving one row per CDR3 protein. The data contain about 600,000 distinct CDR3 sequences, approximately 15% of them singletons. Germline V gene sequence: CDR1 DFQATT, CDR2 SNEGSKA (reference sequence). The CDR3 sequence is 17 residues long. Trimming at V came to 0 bases and at J to 7 bases, leaving 13 bases not matched to a gene.

The rearrangement joins TRBV20-1 to TRBJ2-5, with 11 bases lining up with TRBD1. Sequencing used blood. The TCR comes from a young woman with Graves' ophthalmopathy. CDR3 region: CSAREFDRDRGRRTQYF. The CDR3 DNA reads TGCAGTGCTAGAGAGTTCGACCGGGACAGGGGGAGGCGGACCCAGTACTTC.